The 5 T cell receptor beta chains in this list originate from one sample, sequenced in a study of siplizumab effects on memory and regulatory T cells. The method was immunoSEQ multiplex PCR; TCRdb's version includes in-frame clones alone and lacks a portion of them. The data hold 100,000 or so clones, with roughly 93% observed a single time. Sequences were obtained from non-Treg CD4+ T cells sorted from blood. Receptor source: a human donor in good health.

This rearrangement joins TRBV7-2 to TRBJ2-1; 10 bases line up with TRBD2. CDR3 length equals 11 residues. Germline V gene data show CDR1 as SGHTA and CDR2 as FQGNSA. V lost 5 bases and J lost 16; bases outside the gene matches: 5. CDR3 in DNA: TGTGCCAGCAGCCCTGAGCGGGAGGGATTCTTC. As protein: CASSPEREGFF.

J is TRBJ1-1 and V is TRBV19, with D tentatively TRBD1 (5 bases). The CDR3 loop spans 14 amino acids. Looked up from germline, CDR1 is LNHDA and CDR2 is SQIVND (reference sequence). Trimming stripped 1 base from V and 4 bases from J, with 10 bases between. The DNA for the CDR3 is TGTGCCAGTAGTATAGGATGGGGGGGCACTGAAGCTTTCTTT. The encoded protein is CASSIGWGGTEAFF.

The chain links TRBV6-4 to TRBJ2-7; no definite D call. Germline V CDR1 and CDR2: MRHNA, SNTAGT. V shed 0 bases and J shed 0 bases, with 9 bases lying between them. The CDR3 loop spans 15 amino acids. The CDR3 loop is CASSDSNTASYEQYF. In DNA, the CDR3 is TGTGCCAGCAGTGACTCGAATACGGCCTCCTACGAGCAGTACTTC.

The chain combines TRBV19 with TRBJ2-3, with unresolved D. The germline gives CDR1 LNHDA, CDR2 SQIVND (reference sequence). The CDR3 has 17 amino acids. V dropped 4 bases and J dropped 0 bases, with 17 bases sitting between them. As DNA, the CDR3 is TGTGCCAGTAGTAATAGAAGGGTTGCGGCTAGCACAGATACGCAGTATTTT. This encodes CASSNRRVAASTDTQYF.

The chain combines TRBV6-6 with TRBJ1-1, with D hard to call. From germline, CDR1 is MNHNY and CDR2 SVGAGI (reference sequence). The CDR3 totals 13 residues. V was pared by 4 bases and J by 0 bases, with 6 bases between. CDR3 nucleotides: TGTGCCAGCAGTTTATCCTTGAACACTGAAGCTTTCTTT. Translation: CASSLSLNTEAFF.